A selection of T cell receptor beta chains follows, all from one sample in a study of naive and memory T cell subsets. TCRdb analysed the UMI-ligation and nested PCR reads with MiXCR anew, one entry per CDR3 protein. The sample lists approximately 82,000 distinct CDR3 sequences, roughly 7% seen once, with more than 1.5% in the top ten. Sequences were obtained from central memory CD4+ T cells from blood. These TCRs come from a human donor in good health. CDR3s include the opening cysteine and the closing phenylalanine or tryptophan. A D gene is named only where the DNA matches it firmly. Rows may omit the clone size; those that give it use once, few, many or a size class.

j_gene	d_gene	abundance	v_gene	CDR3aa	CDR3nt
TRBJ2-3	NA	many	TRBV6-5	CASSYSSNVRNADPDTQYF	TGTGCCAGCAGTTACTCGAGTAATGTGAGGAATGCTGACCCAGATACGCAGTATTTT
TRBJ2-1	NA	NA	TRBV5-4	CASSLIRTDLNEQFF	TGTGCCAGCAGCTTAATTAGGACAGATCTCAATGAGCAGTTCTTC
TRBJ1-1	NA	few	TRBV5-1	CASSLGGVLNTEAFF	TGCGCCAGCAGCTTGGGAGGTGTATTGAACACTGAAGCTTTCTTT
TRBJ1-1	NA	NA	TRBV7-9	CASSRQAQAFF	TGTGCCAGCAGCCGACAGGCCCAAGCTTTCTTT
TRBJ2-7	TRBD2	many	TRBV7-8	CASTPREGSYEQYF	TGTGCCAGCACTCCCCGGGAGGGGTCCTACGAGCAGTACTTC
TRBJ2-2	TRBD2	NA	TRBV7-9	CASNQREGRGTGELFF	TGTGCCAGCAACCAGCGGGAGGGCCGAGGCACCGGGGAGCTGTTTTTT
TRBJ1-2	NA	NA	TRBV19	CASSIRPGHTAVGYTF	TGTGCCAGTAGTATAAGACCGGGACACACGGCGGTTGGCTACACCTTC
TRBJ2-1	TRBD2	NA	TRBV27	CASSFGGSGNNEQFF	TGTGCCAGCAGTTTTGGCGGGAGTGGGAACAATGAGCAGTTCTTC
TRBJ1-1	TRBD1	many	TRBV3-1	CASSKQGGQRAFF	TGTGCCAGCAGCAAACAGGGGGGACAAAGAGCTTTCTTT
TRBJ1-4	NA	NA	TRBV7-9	CASSLEVGKLFF	TGTGCCAGCAGCTTAGAGGTGGGGAAACTGTTTTTT